One and the same sample provided the 6 T cell receptor beta chains below, sequenced in a study of beta chain features in type 1 diabetes. Study-wide points: Shorter TCRB CDR3s, moderately but significantly so, marked every one of the four CD4+ subsets in Type 1 diabetes patients.

What was sequenced were expressed TCRB transcripts, since all of the isolated RNA had been reverse transcribed. The method was immunoSEQ multiplex PCR; TCRdb's version includes in-frame clones alone and lacks a portion of them. Of 310,000 or so clones listed, 9.3% are singletons. For these TCRs, the target antigens are not known. Sequenced: central memory CD4+ T cells from blood. The receptors derive from a man aged 25 to 40 with type 1 diabetes.

This clone occurred a few times. The chain combines TRBV7-9 with TRBJ1-1, with D perhaps TRBD1 (6 bases). The germline V and J ends were trimmed by 5 bases and 2 bases, with 18 bases remaining between them. The CDR3 spans 16 residues. Germline V gives CDR1 SEHNR, CDR2 FQNEAQ (reference sequence). CDR3 region: CASSHGNGGANTEAFF. The CDR3 DNA sequence: TGTGCCAGCAGCCACGGTAATGGGGGGGCTAACACTGAAGCTTTCTTT.

This clone was observed a few times. The chain uses TRBV18 and TRBJ1-2; D is unclear. CDR1 KGHSH and CDR2 LQKENI come from the germline V gene. The V end was cut by 0 bases, the J end by 2 bases, with 16 bases between. The CDR3 contains 17 residues. This CDR3 is CASSPPSVGIPNYGYTF. In DNA, the CDR3 is TGTGCCAGCTCACCACCTTCGGTTGGGATACCGAACTATGGCTACACCTTC. Full variable domain (outside the CDR3, taken from reference TRBV18 and TRBJ1-2): NAGVMQNPRHLVRRRGQEARLRCSPMKGHSHVYWYRQLPEEGLKFMVYLQKENIIDESGMPKERFSAEFPKEGPSILRIQQVVRGDSAAYFCASSPPSVGIPNYGYTFGSGTRLTVV.

This clone came up a few times. The gene calls are TRBV5-1 and TRBJ1-5; D unresolved. This CDR3 has 15 residues. In germline, CDR1 is SGHRS, CDR2 YFSETQ. V shed 2 bases and J shed 0 bases, with 9 bases lying between them. In nucleotides, the CDR3 is TGCGCCAGCAGCTTCGGAGGGTATAGCAATCAGCCCCAGCATTTT. Protein: CASSFGGYSNQPQHF.

This clone was counted many times. V is TRBV2 and J is TRBJ1-6; possible D gene TRBD1, 6 bases. CDR3 length equals 14 residues. CDR1 and CDR2 from the germline V gene are SNHLY and FYNNEI. Trimming pared 6 bases from V and 7 bases from J, leaving 13 bases between. For the CDR3, the DNA is TGTGCCAGCAGGGACCGGACAGCGAATTCACCCCTCCACTTT. Residues: CASRDRTANSPLHF.

The CDR3 DNA reads TGTGCCAGCTCAGCCGGGACAGATAATTCACCCCTCCACTTT. Translating gives CASSAGTDNSPLHF. V usage is TRBV18 and J usage is TRBJ1-6; the match to TRBD1 covers 7 bases. Germline V gives CDR1 KGHSH, CDR2 LQKENI. Trimming cost V 5 bases and J 5 bases; bases outside gene matches: 3. The CDR3 totals 14 residues.

This clone was recorded a few times. Other DNA sequences from this sample encode an identical CDR3 as well. The V and J genes are TRBV9 and TRBJ2-7; 11 positions match TRBD2. Per the germline V gene, CDR1 is SGDLS and CDR2 is YYNGEE. The CDR3 covers 14 residues. Trimming took 4 bases from V and 4 from J; bases not matched to a gene: 4. The CDR3 DNA reads TGTGCCAGCAGCCCACGACTAGCGGGATACGAGCAGTACTTC. It specifies CASSPRLAGYEQYF. The full variable domain, in which reference TRBV9 and TRBJ2-7 provide the parts outside the CDR3, is DSGVTQTPKHLITATGQRVTLRCSPRSGDLSVYWYQQSLDQGLQFLIQYYNGEERAKGNILERFSAQQFPDLHSELNLSSLELGDSALYFCASSPRLAGYEQYFGPGTRLTVT.